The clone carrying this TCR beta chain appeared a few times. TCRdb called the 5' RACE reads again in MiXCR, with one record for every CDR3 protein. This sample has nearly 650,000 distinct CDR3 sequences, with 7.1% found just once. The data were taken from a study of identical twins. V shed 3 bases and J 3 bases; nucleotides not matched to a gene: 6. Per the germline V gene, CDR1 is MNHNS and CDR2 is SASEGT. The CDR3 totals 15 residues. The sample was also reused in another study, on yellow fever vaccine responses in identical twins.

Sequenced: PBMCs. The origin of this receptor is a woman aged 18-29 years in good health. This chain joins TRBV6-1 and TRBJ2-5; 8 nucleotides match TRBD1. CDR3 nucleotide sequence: TGTGCCAGCAGTGAGAGCAGGGGGCAGGAAGAGACCCAGTACTTC. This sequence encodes CASSESRGQEETQYF.